This is a list of T cell receptor beta chains from one sample in a study of blood T cell repertoires in COVID-19. This table comes from immunoSEQ multiplex PCR, and its TCRdb copy is limited to in-frame clones, with some not included. Counted here are under 300,000 clones, about four fifths occurring once; the ten biggest clones make up about 2%. The sequencing sample was made of peripheral blood. The receptors originated from a man aged 25 to 40 who had recovered from COVID-19. Each CDR3 is given with its conserved first and last residue. Fields, in order: V gene, D gene, J gene, clone size, CDR3 DNA, CDR3 protein. A D gene is named only where the DNA matches it firmly. Some rows mark clone size as missing; the rest say once, few, many or name a class of expanded clone.

>TRBV4-1|.|TRBJ1-6|once
TGCGCCAGCAGCCCGCTAATACAGGGTAATTCACCCCTCCACTTT
CASSPLIQGNSPLHF
>TRBV19|.|TRBJ1-2|.
TGTGCCAGTAAGAAGGAGGACTATGGCTACACCTTC
CASKKEDYGYTF
>TRBV5-1|TRBD2|TRBJ2-1|.
TGCGCCAGCAGCATTAGCGGGGGGGGCAATGAGCAGTTCTTC
CASSISGGGNEQFF
>TRBV4-1|TRBD1|TRBJ2-2|.
TGCGCCAGCAGCCAGGGACTTAACAGGGGGCACGGGGAGCTGTTTTTT
CASSQGLNRGHGELFF
>TRBV3-1/TRBV3-2|.|TRBJ1-1|.
TGTGCCAGCAGCCCCCCTCTAGGAGTTACTGAAGCTTTCTTT
CASSPPLGVTEAFF
>TRBV7-9|.|TRBJ1-1|once
TGTGCCAGCAGCTTAGATTCCCCGGACACTGAAGCTTTCTTT
CASSLDSPDTEAFF
>TRBV5-6|TRBD1|TRBJ1-4|.
TGTGCCAGCAGCCTCGGGGACAGGGAGAGTCTAGAAAAACTGTTTTTT
CASSLGDRESLEKLFF
>TRBV6-5|TRBD1|TRBJ1-6|few
TGTGCCAGCAGACCAACAGGGGGTGATAATTCACCCCTCCACTTT
CASRPTGGDNSPLHF
>TRBV6-6|.|TRBJ2-1|once
TGTGCCACCCTAGATCAAGGGGGGGCCACATACAATGAGCAGTTCTTC
CATLDQGGATYNEQFF
>TRBV7-2|.|TRBJ1-1|.
TGTGCCAGCAGCCCTCTTATGGGGAGGTCTGAAGCTTTCTTT
CASSPLMGRSEAFF
>TRBV5-6|TRBD1|TRBJ2-1|.
TGTGCCAGCAGCACGACAGGGTTTGAGCAGTTCTTC
CASSTTGFEQFF
>TRBV28|.|TRBJ2-1|.
TGTGCCAGCAGGCGGGACAGCCGCTACAATGAGCAGTTCTTC
CASRRDSRYNEQFF
>TRBV5-4|.|TRBJ2-6|many
TGTGCCAGCAGCTTTAACAGAGCTGGGGCCAACGTCCTGACTTTC
CASSFNRAGANVLTF
>TRBV5-1|TRBD1|TRBJ2-7|.
TGCGCCAGCAGCTACGGGACAGGAGCCTACGAGCAGTACTTC
CASSYGTGAYEQYF